The 26 T cell receptor beta chains below were found in one sample sequenced in a study of metastatic and nonmetastatic thyroid tumors. Thyroid surgery was performed in patients who had received no treatment beforehand. TCRdb reanalyzed the PCR reads via MiXCR. The sample lists roughly 30,000 clones, roughly 23% occurring once. Material: blood. All receptors derive from a female donor with papillary thyroid cancer or a benign thyroid nodule (not recorded which). Some clones in this sample may be carry-over from other donors' samples.

This clone was recorded a few times. The V call is TRBV6-1, the J call TRBJ1-6; D remains ambiguous. Germline V CDR1 and CDR2: MNHNS, SASEGT. This CDR3 spans 15 amino acids. V was trimmed by 7 bases and J by 7 bases, leaving 17 bases between them. The CDR3 is CASTRGKIENSPLHF. In nucleotides, the CDR3 is TGTGCCAGCACACGGGGAAAGATTGAAAATTCACCCCTCCACTTT.

This clone is categorized as medium-sized. The rearrangement links TRBV20-1 to TRBJ2-7; no reliable D call. Trimming stripped 3 bases from V and 7 bases from J, with 25 bases between. Germline V gives CDR1 DFQATT, CDR2 SNEGSKA (reference sequence). This CDR3 region has 16 residues. In DNA, the CDR3 is TGCAGTGCTAGCCCTGACCCATTCGTTCCCCCAGGAGAGCAGTACTTC. Its protein is CSASPDPFVPPGEQYF.

The chain carries TRBV7-6 and TRBJ2-1, with 8 bases identical to TRBD2. CDR1 and CDR2 (germline): SGHVS, FNYEAQ. The CDR3 covers 17 residues. The junction had 7 bases not matched to a gene; V was cut back by 3 bases and J by 0 bases. The CDR3 DNA sequence: TGTGCCAGCAGCTTCGGACTAGCCAGAAGCTCCTACAATGAGCAGTTCTTC. Translation gives CASSFGLARSSYNEQFF.

This clone qualifies as medium-sized. The chain combines TRBV27 with TRBJ1-2; D might be TRBD1 (5 bases). V lost 10 bases and J lost 3, with 21 bases in between. CDR3 length: 15 residues. CDR1 is MNHEY, CDR2 SMNVEV, per germline (reference sequence). This chain's CDR3 is CATRDGDGLYYGYTF. CDR3 nucleotides: TGTGCCACCAGGGACGGGGACGGACTTTACTATGGCTACACCTTC.

This clone has more than one count but fewer than ten. The chain carries TRBV7-2 and TRBJ2-7; D unclear. Trimming cost V 8 bases and J 0 bases, with 5 bases left between them. There are 11 residues in the CDR3. The germline CDR1 and CDR2 sequences are SGHTA and FQGNSA. As DNA, the CDR3 is TGTGCCAGCGGCCTCTCCTACGAGCAGTACTTC. Protein: CASGLSYEQYF.

This clone was seen a few times. V usage is TRBV27 and J usage is TRBJ1-6; a weak D match, TRBD1 (6 bases). This CDR3 is 13 amino acids long. V lost 11 bases to trimming and J lost 8 bases, with 16 bases between them. Germline V lookup: CDR1 MNHEY, CDR2 SMNVEV (reference sequence). CDR3 amino acids: CAARGHGYSPLHF. The CDR3 nucleotides read TGTGCCGCAAGGGGACATGGATATTCACCCCTCCACTTT.

With respect to this clone: Given a much more abundant clone one base away, this may be a read error. This chain connects TRBV11-2 to TRBJ2-3, with D tentatively TRBD1 or TRBD2 (5 bases each). Trimming took off 0 bases at V and 7 bases at J, with 14 bases between the two ends. Germline-derived CDR1 and CDR2 are SGHAT and FQNNGV. The CDR3 totals 15 residues. CDR3 region: CASSLEGDGTNTQYF. CDR3 DNA sequence: TGTGCCAGCAGCTTAGAGGGGGACGGTACAAATACGCAGTATTTT. Using reference TRBV11-2 and TRBJ2-3 for the parts outside the CDR3, the full variable domain is EAGVAQSPRYKIIEKRQSVAFWCNPISGHATLYWYQQILGQGPKLLIQFQNNGVVDDSQLPKDRFSAERLKGVDSTLKIQPAKLEDSAVYLCASSLEGDGTNTQYFGPGTRLTVL.

CDR3 nucleotide sequence: TGTGCCTGGAGTGCCGGGACAACAACCTATGGCTACACCTTC. This translates into CAWSAGTTTYGYTF. The chain carries TRBV30 and TRBJ1-2, with D possibly TRBD1 on 6 matching bases. In germline, CDR1 is GTSNPN, CDR2 SVGIG (reference sequence). The CDR3 length is 14 residues. Trimming left V 1 base short and J 4 bases short, with 13 bases between.

A word on this clone: Sequence at one end of the junction differs from germline and may be a read error. The chain couples TRBV6-4 to TRBJ2-6; D not certain. This CDR3 is 14 amino acids long. Per germline, CDR1 MRHNA and CDR2 SNTAGT. The CDR3 DNA reads as TGTGCCAGCAGTGACTGCTCTGCGGCCAACGTCCTGACTTTC. Translating it yields CASSDCSAANVLTF.

The chain employs TRBV7-6 and TRBJ2-2, with TRBD1 matching over 7 bases. V shed 1 base and J 10 bases; nucleotides not matched to a gene: 9. CDR1 and CDR2 (germline): SGHVS, FNYEAQ. The CDR3 has 15 residues. CDR3 in DNA: TGTGCCAGCAGCTTAGTGACAGGGTATGCCGTGGAGCTGTTTTTT. This sequence encodes CASSLVTGYAVELFF.

The chain employs TRBV5-6 and TRBJ1-4; 10 bases map to TRBD1. V was pared by 0 bases and J by 0 bases, with 5 bases of the junction left unmatched. Germline CDR1 SGHDT, CDR2 YYEEEE. This CDR3 is built from 18 residues. CDR3 coding DNA: TGTGCCAGCAGCTTGGGCGACAGGGGGCTTCCAACTAATGAAAAACTGTTTTTT. It is translated as CASSLGDRGLPTNEKLFF.

Ten or more counts support this clone. A much larger clone differs by one base, so this may be a read error. The gene calls are TRBV5-1 and TRBJ2-2, with 7 nucleotides matching TRBD1. Germline V lookup: CDR1 SGHRS, CDR2 YFSETQ. The CDR3 totals 13 residues. The CDR3 bases are TGCGCCGGCAGACAGGGGAACACCGGGGAGCTGTTTTTT. Its protein is CAGRQGNTGELFF.

This clone has only a few counts. The chain links TRBV6-5 to TRBJ1-1; possibly TRBD1 for D (5 bases). This CDR3 comprises 14 residues. Germline assignment: CDR1 MNHEY and CDR2 SVGAGI. V lost 2 bases and J lost 4, with 11 bases in between. CDR3 in DNA: TGTGCCAGCAGTTACCCCGGGGGGGGCACTGAAGCTTTCTTT. Translated, it gives CASSYPGGGTEAFF.

This clone was recorded a few times. This could be a read error, since a much larger clone is one nucleotide away. Other DNA sequences in the same sample also yield this CDR3. The V call is TRBV15, the J call TRBJ2-5, with TRBD1 as a possible D gene (7 bases). This CDR3 contains 15 residues. Trimming pared 5 bases from V and 3 bases from J, leaving 16 bases between. Germline CDR1 and CDR2: LNHNV and YYDKDF (reference sequence). The chain's CDR3 is CATSGTGRGEETQYF. CDR3 DNA sequence: TGTGCCACCAGCGGTACTGGCAGGGGGGAAGAGACCCAGTACTTC.

Many counts were recorded for this clone. The rearrangement links TRBV7-9 to TRBJ1-5; no clear D. V was trimmed by 5 bases and J by 2 bases, leaving 10 bases between them. The CDR3 is 14 residues long. From germline, CDR1 is SEHNR and CDR2 FQNEAQ (reference sequence). The CDR3 protein is CASSKTQGNQPQHF. The DNA for the CDR3 is TGTGCCAGCAGCAAGACGCAGGGCAATCAGCCCCAGCATTTT.

This clone occurred a few times. V is TRBV6-1 and J is TRBJ1-6; D remains unclear. The CDR3 length is 14 residues. CDR1 is MNHNS and CDR2 is SASEGT in the germline V gene. V dropped 5 bases and J dropped 6 bases, with 11 bases sitting between them. CDR3: CASSRGSSNSPLHF. The CDR3 DNA is TGTGCCAGCAGTCGGGGAAGTAGTAATTCACCCCTCCACTTT.

This clone was counted ten times or more. This sequence joins TRBV27 and TRBJ2-2; TRBD2 agrees at 8 bases. CDR1 and CDR2 from the germline V gene are MNHEY and SMNVEV (reference sequence). The CDR3 is 14 residues long. V shed 5 bases and J 7 bases; nucleotides not matched to a gene: 6. CDR3 nucleotide sequence: TGTGCCAGCAGTAGCGGGGGATGGGGCGGGGAGCTGTTTTTT. Its translation is CASSSGGWGGELFF.

This clone is labeled as medium-sized. V gene TRBV5-1 combines with J gene TRBJ1-1, with no clear D. The CDR3 runs to 14 residues. V dropped 0 bases and J dropped 7 bases, with 13 bases sitting between them. Per germline, CDR1 SGHRS and CDR2 YFSETQ. CDR3 DNA: TGCGCCAGCAGCTTGGTTTATAGTCAATATGAAGCTTTCTTT. This codes for CASSLVYSQYEAFF.

This clone was found a few times. The chain combines TRBV20-1 with TRBJ1-2, with D hard to call. Per germline, CDR1 DFQATT and CDR2 SNEGSKA (reference sequence). V dropped 3 bases and J dropped 4 bases, with 12 bases sitting between them. This CDR3 has 13 amino acids. This chain's CDR3 is CSASRKVGYGYTF. The CDR3, as DNA: TGCAGTGCTAGCAGAAAAGTTGGCTATGGCTACACCTTC.

As concerns this clone: A junction end diverges from the germline sequence, so it may reflect a read error. The chain employs TRBV11-3 and TRBJ2-7; a weak D match, TRBD1 (6 bases). Germline CDR1 and CDR2: SGHNT and YENEEA. CDR3 size: 13 residues. CDR3 sequence: CASSFGQNYEQYF. CDR3 coding DNA: TGTGCCAGTAGCTTTGGACAGAACTACGAGCAGTACTTC.

The chain is built from TRBV18 and TRBJ1-6; D is uncertain. The CDR3 extends over 12 amino acids. The V end lost 6 bases, the J end lost 5 bases, and 5 bases lay between the germline ends. CDR1 and CDR2 (germline): KGHSH, LQKENI. The chain's CDR3 is CASSPDNSPLHF. As DNA, the CDR3 is TGTGCCAGCTCTCCCGATAATTCACCCCTCCACTTT.

This clone occurred many times. This may stem from a read error, because a much larger clone lies one nucleotide away. The chain is built from TRBV28 and TRBJ1-6; D gene ambiguous. V was clipped by 1 base and J by 6 bases, with 10 bases between them. CDR1 MDHEN and CDR2 SYDVKM come from the germline V gene. CDR3 size: 15 residues. The CDR3 region is CASSLSGRRNSPLHF. CDR3 in DNA: TGTGCCAGCAGTTTATCTGGACGGCGTAATTCACCCCTCCACTTT.

This clone occurred many times. V is TRBV7-6 and J is TRBJ2-3; D gene ambiguous. This CDR3 contains 11 residues. The germline V gene encodes CDR1 SGHVS and CDR2 FNYEAQ. V lost 5 bases and J lost 2, with 2 bases in between. The DNA of the CDR3 is TGTGCCAGCAGCCCCACAGATACGCAGTATTTT. Its translation is CASSPTDTQYF.

The rearrangement joins TRBV5-5 to TRBJ2-1; D is undetermined. Trimming stripped 4 bases from V and 5 bases from J, with 13 bases between. The CDR3 covers 14 residues. From germline, CDR1 is SGHKS and CDR2 YYEKEE (reference sequence). DNA for the CDR3: TGTGCCAGCAGCCTTTACACTGGTGACAATGAGCAGTTCTTC. Translated: CASSLYTGDNEQFF.

Many counts were recorded for this clone. This chain uses TRBV6-1 with TRBJ2-3; no definite D call. This CDR3 has 11 amino acids. CDR1 and CDR2 from the germline V gene are MNHNS and SASEGT. Trimming shortened V by 9 bases and J by 5 bases, and 9 bases separated the two germline ends. The CDR3 DNA sequence: TGTGCCAGTCTATTCGGAGATACGCAGTATTTT. Amino acids: CASLFGDTQYF.

This chain links TRBV20-1 with TRBJ1-2; D uncertain. Between the trimmed V and J ends, which lost 7 bases and 4 bases, there was a span of 13 bases. Germline V gene lookup returns CDR1 DFQATT and CDR2 SNEGSKA (reference sequence). CDR3 length: 12 amino acids. The CDR3 DNA reads TGCAGTGTTGGACGGGAGGGCTATGGCTACACCTTC. Amino acids: CSVGREGYGYTF.